The text below deals with one T cell receptor beta chain. Its recognized antigen is unknown. Nothing much larger sits one base from this clone, and base qualities are not available. The immunoSEQ Assay, a bias-controlled multiplex PCR, was used to amplify TCRbeta CDR3 regions from genomic DNA. The paper's processing steps were these. Nucleated cell counts per sample were estimated from amplification of reference gene primers within the assay. Sequence reads were collapsed and filtered to measure the absolute abundance of every unique TCRbeta CDR3 rearrangement. For each sample, productive Simpson clonality was calculated as the square root of Simpson's diversity index across productive rearrangements. TCRdb re-hosts the immuneACCESS table, in-frame sequences only. Its copies lack some clones; in the studies checked, an unresolved V gene accounts for under half of them, and the cause for the rest is not known. V, J and clone size reflect that table, while D and trimming were determined from the DNA. This sample has about 210,000 clones in its table, and about four fifths of those were observed once. The ten top clones hold approximately 7.4% of the sample.

This sample is drawn from a study of blood T cell repertoires in COVID-19 (dated by TCRdb to 2018 to 2021). Regarding the study in general: Samples from collaborators originated in the United States, Italy and Spain and spanned both the acute and convalescent phases of COVID-19. The prospective study material was composed of cDNA or gDNA derived from T cells, B-cell-depleted T cells, or PBMCs. The dataset comprised deeply sampled blood TCRbeta repertoires from subjects exposed to, actively infected with, or recovered from COVID-19. The repertoires were released in a freely available public database meant as a resource for research on the immune response to SARS-CoV-2. The samples were drawn from the first 160 participants of the ongoing ImmuneRACE study and from 950 to 1,500 subjects provided by 6 global collaborators. Sample metadata almost always included a de-identified subject ID, COVID-19 status, age in years and sex. HLA class I and class II types, where available, came from metadata supplied by the sample provider rather than from assay-based typing. Results and caveats for the whole study, not just this receptor: The quantity of clinical and demographic metadata differed by source and by participant and was supplied without curation.

Collaborating institutions collected whole blood in K2EDTA tubes following their own protocols. Collaborator samples were shipped for TCRbeta analysis as frozen whole blood, isolated PBMCs, or DNA extracted from either sample type. The sequence was obtained from a woman between 50 and 59 years old with acute or convalescent COVID-19. The sequenced material came from peripheral blood.

The CDR3 is CASSPNPGLAGGGQYF. The nucleotide sequence reads TGTGCCAGCAGTCCAAATCCAGGACTAGCGGGAGGAGGGCAGTACTTC. The sequence is built from TRBV27 and TRBJ2-7; 14 central bases correspond to TRBD2. Reading the germline V gene (reference sequence) gives CDR1 MNHEY and CDR2 SMNVEV. Taken from cysteine to phenylalanine, the CDR3 has 16 residues. The CDR3 DNA has 48 bases and is translated from base 1. V and J are trimmed by 5 bases and 9 bases, and the gene matches miss 12 bases of the junction.